These 25 T cell receptor beta chains originate from one sample sequenced in a study of Graves' ophthalmopathy and Graves' hyperthyroidism. RNA transcripts provided the template for amplifying TCR beta CDR3 regions. Scientists carried out first-round RT-PCR using HTBI primers and then a second-round multiplex PCR. MiXCR, applied by TCRdb to the multiplex PCR reads, yields one record per CDR3 protein. The sample yields around 670,000 distinct CDR3 sequences, around 40% seen once. The sample taken for sequencing was peripheral blood. The source of these receptors is an adult man with Graves' ophthalmopathy.

The chain uses TRBV6-5 and TRBJ2-5; no firm D call. The germline gives CDR1 MNHEY, CDR2 SVGAGI. CDR3 length: 12 residues. V lost 5 bases to trimming and J lost 9 bases, with 13 bases between them. The CDR3 loop is CASSRVNQPQYF. For the CDR3, the DNA is TGTGCCAGCAGTCGTGTCAATCAGCCCCAGTACTTC.

This chain joins TRBV5-4 and TRBJ2-6; D not resolved. Per the germline V gene, CDR1 is SGHNT and CDR2 is YYREEE (reference sequence). The CDR3 spans 15 residues. Deletions cut 4 bases from V and 4 bases from J, with 12 bases between. CDR3 amino acids: CASSPKATGANVLTF. CDR3 nucleotide sequence: TGTGCCAGCAGCCCGAAGGCGACAGGGGCCAACGTCCTGACTTTC.

This clonotype was counted at least ten times. The chain carries TRBV7-9 and TRBJ2-7; 7 nucleotides match TRBD1. Looked up from germline, CDR1 is SEHNR and CDR2 is FQNEAQ (reference sequence). J was trimmed by 0 bases and V by 5 bases; bases with no gene match: 10. This CDR3 has 16 residues. The CDR3 coding sequence is TGTGCCAGCAGCACCAACAGGGGACCTAGCTCCTACGAGCAGTACTTC. It is translated as CASSTNRGPSSYEQYF.

This clonotype was recorded at least ten times. This sequence joins TRBV12-3 or TRBV12-4 and TRBJ1-5; a possible D gene is TRBD1 (5 bases). The V gene lost 3 bases and the J gene lost 8 bases, with 8 bases spanning the gap. The length of the CDR3 is 12 residues. Here the CDR3 reads CASSLGVEPQHF. DNA for the CDR3: TGTGCCAGCAGTTTGGGGGTTGAGCCCCAGCATTTT.

This clonotype was detected many times. V usage is TRBV6-2 or TRBV6-3 and J usage is TRBJ2-7; 8 bases match TRBD1. Unmatched junction bases numbered 2, after V lost 6 bases and J lost 1 base. Germline values: CDR1 MNHEY, CDR2 SVGEGT. The CDR3 covers 13 residues. The CDR3 DNA follows: TGTGCCAGCAGCGACAGGGGATCCTACGAGCAGTACTTC. Its translation: CASSDRGSYEQYF.

This clonotype has a handful of counts. V usage is TRBV7-9 and J usage is TRBJ1-4; the match to TRBD1 covers 9 bases. The trim removed 7 bases at V and 6 bases at J, leaving 9 bases unmatched. The CDR3 totals 15 residues. CDR1 is SEHNR and CDR2 is FQNEAQ in the germline V gene (reference sequence). The CDR3 loop reads CASTSRQGGDEKLFF. CDR3 in DNA: TGTGCCAGCACCTCCCGACAGGGGGGGGATGAAAAACTGTTTTTT.

V is TRBV11-2 and J is TRBJ2-7; 10 nucleotides agree with TRBD2. Germline lookup yields CDR1 SGHAT and CDR2 FQNNGV. CDR3 length: 15 residues. The V segment lost 5 bases and the J segment 4 bases; nucleotides outside the gene matches: 8. CDR3 nucleotide sequence: TGTGCCAGCAGCCCTTCCGGACTAGCGGTTTACGAGCAGTACTTC. This sequence encodes CASSPSGLAVYEQYF.

This clonotype was seen just once. The chain carries TRBV2 and TRBJ2-2, with 8 bases fitting TRBD1. Trimming at V came to 8 bases and at J to 0 bases, leaving 8 bases not matched to a gene. The CDR3 covers 16 residues. Germline CDR1 SNHLY, CDR2 FYNNEI. CDR3 DNA sequence: TGTGCCAGCTCGGTCGGGACAGGAGCGAACACCGGGGAGCTGTTTTTT. It yields the protein CASSVGTGANTGELFF.

The table lists this clonotype with many counts. The rearrangement uses TRBV19 and TRBJ2-6; no clear D gene. Germline CDR1 and CDR2: LNHDA and SQIVND (reference sequence). The CDR3 contains 15 residues. V gave up 3 bases and J gave up 3 bases, with 9 bases separating them. Written as DNA, the CDR3 is TGTGCCAGTAGTATCGACGGTGGTGGGGCCAACGTCCTGACTTTC. This gives the protein CASSIDGGGANVLTF.

Remarks on this clonotype: This CDR3 fails to terminate in the conserved phenylalanine or tryptophan, so it likely reflects a read error. The chain links TRBV5-5 to TRBJ2-7; 7 bases fit TRBD2. V shed 3 bases, J shed 2 bases, and the junction held 14 bases outside the gene matches. In germline, CDR1 is SGHKS, CDR2 YYEKEE (reference sequence). The CDR3 runs to 17 residues. The CDR3 here is CASSSRDSGPYTYEQYS. The CDR3 DNA reads as TGTGCCAGCAGCTCACGAGATAGCGGGCCCTACACCTACGAGCAGTACTCC.

This clonotype was seen more than once but under ten times. The genes are TRBV7-9 and TRBJ2-5; tentative D call: TRBD1 (5 bases). The CDR3 contains 17 residues. Trimming removed 2 bases at V and 4 bases at J, with 20 bases between. Per the germline V gene, CDR1 is SEHNR and CDR2 is FQNEAQ (reference sequence). CDR3 region: CASSLHPPGRVGETQYF. CDR3 in DNA: TGTGCCAGCAGCTTACATCCCCCCGGCAGGGTCGGAGAGACCCAGTACTTC.

This clonotype was observed a few times. This chain joins TRBV5-4 and TRBJ1-1; D uncertain. From germline, CDR1 is SGHNT and CDR2 YYREEE (reference sequence). There are 13 residues in the CDR3. V was shortened by 1 base and J by 1 base, with 5 bases between the two germline ends. The CDR3 sequence is CASSLFENTEAFF. The CDR3 nucleotides read TGTGCCAGCAGCTTGTTTGAGAACACTGAAGCTTTCTTT.

About this clonotype itself: The junction does not match germline at one end; this may be a read error. The V call is TRBV10-3, the J call TRBJ1-4; no definite D call. Germline CDR1 reads ENHRY; CDR2 reads SYGVKD. The CDR3 contains 17 residues. The CDR3 DNA reads as TGTGCCAGCAGTGACGGAGGTGAGCCGGCCAAAAATGAAAAACTGTTTTTT. Translated, it gives CASSDGGEPAKNEKLFF.

V usage is TRBV25-1 and J usage is TRBJ1-2, with unresolved D. Germline V gives CDR1 MGHDK, CDR2 SYGVNS. This CDR3 region has 15 residues. Trimming removed 5 bases from V and 5 bases from J, with 18 bases in between. DNA for the CDR3: TGTGCCAGCAGTCCCAGAGGCCGAGGAGATTATGGCTACACCTTC. The encoded protein is CASSPRGRGDYGYTF.

This chain joins TRBV25-1 and TRBJ1-2; 10 bases line up with TRBD1. The CDR3 has 15 residues. In germline, CDR1 is MGHDK, CDR2 SYGVNS. The V gene end was trimmed by 4 bases and the J gene end by 5 bases; junction bases not matched to a gene: 7. The CDR3 coding sequence is TGTGCCAGCAGTGCAATCGACAGGGGGCTGTATGGCTACACCTTC. This gives the protein CASSAIDRGLYGYTF.

The CDR3 region has the DNA TGTGCCAGCAGTTTAGGGGGTAGGCAGACCCAGTACTTC. It encodes CASSLGGRQTQYF. This rearrangement joins TRBV12-3 or TRBV12-4 to TRBJ2-5; the D is unclear. Trimming cost V 1 base and J 6 bases, with 9 bases left between them. CDR3 length: 13 amino acids.

This clonotype was seen only a few times. The junction departs from the called germline gene at one end, perhaps through a read error. The V and J genes are TRBV15 and TRBJ1-5; D call uncertain. The germline V gene encodes CDR1 LNHNV and CDR2 YYDKDF (reference sequence). CDR3 length: 18 residues. CDR3 in DNA: TGTGCCACCAGCGGAGACCTCATCCGTCGGTATAGCAATCAGCCCCAGCATTTT. This encodes CATSGDLIRRYSNQPQHF.

For this clonotype: This could be a read error, since a much larger clone is one nucleotide away. The chain couples TRBV11-1 to TRBJ2-6, with 7 bases lining up with TRBD1. This CDR3 has 15 amino acids. Germline CDR1 reads SGHAT; CDR2 reads FQDESV (reference sequence). V lost 10 bases and J lost 3; bases outside the gene matches: 9. The CDR3 region is CAIRDSRFGANVLTF. For the CDR3, the DNA is TGTGCCATCCGGGACAGCCGCTTTGGGGCCAACGTCCTGACTTTC.

V and J are TRBV28 and TRBJ1-1; the match to TRBD1 covers 8 bases. Trimming took 3 bases from V and 6 from J; bases not matched to a gene: 6. This CDR3 is 14 amino acids long. The germline V gene encodes CDR1 MDHEN and CDR2 SYDVKM. The CDR3 spells CASSFDRGAPEAFF. CDR3 DNA: TGTGCCAGCAGTTTTGACAGGGGAGCACCTGAAGCTTTCTTT.

This clonotype was picked up a small number of times. CDR3 protein: CASSQGPGRNYGYTF. CDR3 in DNA: TGTGCCAGCAGCCAAGGTCCGGGCAGAAACTATGGCTACACCTTC. The chain uses TRBV14 and TRBJ1-2; no clear D gene. Looked up from germline, CDR1 is SGHDN and CDR2 is FVKESK. The CDR3 runs 15 residues. V lost 1 base and J 2 bases, leaving 11 bases between the germline ends.

As for this clonotype: This may arise from a read error, as a much more abundant clone is one base away. The V and J genes are TRBV20-1 and TRBJ1-2; 7 positions match TRBD1. Unmatched junction bases numbered 7, after V lost 3 bases and J lost 3 bases. The germline CDR1 and CDR2 sequences are DFQATT and SNEGSKA (reference sequence). The CDR3 consists of 14 residues. CDR3 sequence reads: CSARDDRDDYGYTF. Written as DNA, the CDR3 is TGCAGTGCTAGGGATGACAGGGATGACTATGGCTACACCTTC.

The table lists this clonotype with a few counts. The chain couples TRBV7-2 to TRBJ1-2; D gene ambiguous. With 5 bases removed from V and 3 bases from J, the gap between germline ends came to 13 bases. This CDR3 is 14 amino acids long. CDR1 SGHTA and CDR2 FQGNSA come from the germline V gene. The CDR3 DNA reads TGTGCCAGCAGCCCGTACTTAGGAGACTATGGCTACACCTTC. This gives the protein CASSPYLGDYGYTF. The variable domain in full, with the rest retrieved from reference TRBV7-2 and TRBJ1-2, is GAGVSQSPSNKVTEKGKDVELRCDPISGHTALYWYRQSLGQGLEFLIYFQGNSAPDKSGLPSDRFSAERTGGSVSTLTIQRTQQEDSAVYLCASSPYLGDYGYTFGSGTRLTVV.

This clonotype was found a few times. The chain combines TRBV20-1 with TRBJ2-5, with a tentative D call TRBD2 (6 bases). This CDR3 is built from 13 residues. Germline V lookup: CDR1 DFQATT, CDR2 SNEGSKA (reference sequence). V lost 5 bases and J 4 bases, leaving 14 bases between the germline ends. CDR3 coding DNA: TGCAGTGCTGTCGGGGGAGGTATAGAGACCCAGTACTTC. Amino acid sequence: CSAVGGGIETQYF.

This clonotype was found many times. The V gene is TRBV12-3 or TRBV12-4, the J gene TRBJ1-1; D gene unclear. This CDR3 comprises 12 residues. The V and J ends lost 6 bases and 6 bases respectively, with 11 bases between them. This CDR3 is CASREVVAEAFF. In DNA form, the CDR3 reads TGTGCCAGCAGAGAGGTAGTCGCTGAAGCTTTCTTT.

For this clonotype: The junction does not match germline at one end; this may be a read error. V gene TRBV10-3 combines with J gene TRBJ1-4, with a tentative D call TRBD1 (6 bases). From germline, CDR1 is ENHRY and CDR2 SYGVKD. The CDR3 is 14 residues long. The CDR3 loop reads CAISDDRIMKKLFF. The CDR3 bases are TGTGCCATCAGTGATGACAGGATAATGAAAAAACTGTTTTTC.